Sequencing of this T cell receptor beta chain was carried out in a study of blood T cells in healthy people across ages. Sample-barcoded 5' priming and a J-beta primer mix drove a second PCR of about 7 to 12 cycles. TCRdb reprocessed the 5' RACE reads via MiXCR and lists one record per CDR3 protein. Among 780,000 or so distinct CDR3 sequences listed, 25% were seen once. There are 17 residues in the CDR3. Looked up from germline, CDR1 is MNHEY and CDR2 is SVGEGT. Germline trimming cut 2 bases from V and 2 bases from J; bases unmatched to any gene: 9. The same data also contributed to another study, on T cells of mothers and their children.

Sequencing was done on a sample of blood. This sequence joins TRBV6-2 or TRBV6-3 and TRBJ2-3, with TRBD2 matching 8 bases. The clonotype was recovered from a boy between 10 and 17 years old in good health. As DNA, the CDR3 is TGTGCCAGCAGTTACCCGCCTTGTAGCGGGACCACAGATACGCAGTATTTT. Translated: CASSYPPCSGTTDTQYF.